This TCR beta chain was identified during a study of shared clonotypes between healthy human individuals. Study-wide background: CD4 naive and CD4 memory each took three plates per donor, while CD8 naive took two and CD8 memory one.

Several immunoSEQ plates held equal portions of the genomic DNA taken from each subset. Repertoires were generated with immunoSEQ multiplex PCR, while TCRdb's copy carries only in-frame clones and drops some. The data show 1,400,000 or so clones, around 98.5% seen once. The study, taken as a whole, reports: The authors sampled blood alone, and tissue repertoires likely differ. Estimated richness was generally greater in naive than memory subsets.

To note about this clone: Antigen unknown.

V shed 3 bases, J shed 2 bases, and the junction held 3 bases outside the gene matches. Germline CDR1 and CDR2: SGHAT and FQNNGV. There are 16 residues in the CDR3. This clonotype was obtained from a man between 25 and 39 years old in good health. The chain is built from TRBV11-2 and TRBJ2-2, with 10 positions matching TRBD2. Sequenced input: naive CD4+ T cells sorted from blood. Subset meaning: CD45RA+ positively selected. This CDR3 reads CASSFWTSGNTGELFF. CDR3 bases: TGTGCCAGCAGCTTCTGGACTAGCGGTAACACCGGGGAGCTGTTTTTT.